These 8 T cell receptor beta chains were all obtained from the same sample, sequenced in a study of graft-versus-host responses after intestinal transplantation. Using immunoSEQ multiplex PCR, the repertoire was profiled, and TCRdb retains in-frame clones only, with some absent. The sample yields roughly 100,000 clones, roughly 92% seen once. No antigens are known for them. The source material was unstimulated CD8+ T cells sorted from spleen or lymph node cells, sampled before transplant. These receptors all come from a human donor who was the organ donor for an intestinal transplant.

The rearrangement joins TRBV7-9 to TRBJ1-4; 10 bases match TRBD1. CDR1 and CDR2 from the germline V gene are SEHNR and FQNEAQ (reference sequence). The CDR3 is 16 amino acids. The J segment lost 7 bases and the V segment lost 0 bases, leaving 5 bases of the junction unmatched. The CDR3: CASSLATGGVREKLFF. CDR3 DNA sequence: TGTGCCAGCAGCTTAGCGACAGGGGGCGTTCGTGAAAAACTGTTTTTT.

The chain links TRBV27 to TRBJ2-5; possibly TRBD1 for D (6 bases). The CDR3 consists of 16 residues. Germline CDR1 is MNHEY and CDR2 is SMNVEV (reference sequence). Deletions cut 4 bases from V and 4 bases from J, with 19 bases between. The CDR3 loop reads CASSYGPSQGIETQYF. DNA of the CDR3: TGTGCCAGCAGTTACGGCCCGAGTCAGGGGATAGAGACCCAGTACTTC.

This clone was detected only a few times. CDR3 residues: CASSFGSGGQPQHF. Here the CDR3 DNA reads TGTGCCAGCAGCTTCGGTTCAGGGGGTCAGCCCCAGCATTTT. V usage is TRBV5-6 and J usage is TRBJ1-5, with TRBD1 matching over 7 bases. Per germline, CDR1 SGHDT and CDR2 YYEEEE. Trimming at V came to 2 bases and at J to 6 bases, leaving 5 bases not matched to a gene. The CDR3 contains 14 residues.

As DNA, the CDR3 is TGTGCCAGCAGTTTATCGTCCGGTGGGGGGGGAGAGACCCAGTACTTC. It codes for CASSLSSGGGGETQYF. V is TRBV27 and J is TRBJ2-5, with TRBD2 matching 7 bases. Germline V gene data show CDR1 as MNHEY and CDR2 as SMNVEV (reference sequence). CDR3 length: 16 amino acids. With 0 bases clipped from V and 4 bases from J, the junction kept 8 bases outside the gene matches.

This sequence joins TRBV6-4 and TRBJ2-7; 9 nucleotides agree with TRBD2. The V gene end was trimmed by 2 bases and the J gene end by 3 bases; junction bases not matched to a gene: 8. CDR3 length equals 16 residues. Germline-derived CDR1 and CDR2 are MRHNA and SNTAGT. The CDR3 loop is CASSDNPREGNYEQYF. DNA for the CDR3: TGTGCCAGCAGTGACAACCCGCGGGAGGGCAACTACGAGCAGTACTTC.

V and J are TRBV29-1 and TRBJ2-7, with 7 bases matching TRBD1. Germline CDR1 SQVTM, CDR2 ANQGSEA. The CDR3 totals 13 residues. With V trimmed by 6 bases and J by 0 bases, 5 bases remained unmatched. CDR3 in amino acids: CSVLPGGSYEQYF. Written as DNA, the CDR3 is TGCAGCGTCTTACCAGGGGGCTCCTACGAGCAGTACTTC.

The chain has TRBV27 and TRBJ2-3; TRBD2 might be the D (6 bases). This CDR3 has 16 amino acids. CDR1 is MNHEY and CDR2 is SMNVEV in the germline V gene (reference sequence). Trimming removed 5 bases from V and 5 bases from J, with 20 bases in between. The CDR3 nucleotides read TGTGCCAGCAGTCCAGTTCGCGGGAACACTCTAGATACGCAGTATTTT. Residues: CASSPVRGNTLDTQYF.

The chain is built from TRBV2 and TRBJ2-1; D is possibly TRBD2 (5 bases). Germline assignment: CDR1 SNHLY and CDR2 FYNNEI. Trimming pared 6 bases from V and 2 bases from J, leaving 8 bases between. The CDR3 is 13 residues long. CDR3 amino acids: CASRDSPYNEQFF. The CDR3 nucleotides read TGTGCCAGCAGGGACTCCCCCTACAATGAGCAGTTCTTC.